This TCR beta chain was identified in a study of blood T cell repertoires in COVID-19. The CDR3 loop spans 17 amino acids. Germline V gene sequence: CDR1 SGHRS, CDR2 YFSETQ. Trimming pared 0 bases from V and 3 bases from J, leaving 18 bases between. The repertoire was sequenced with immunoSEQ multiplex PCR; TCRdb's copy has only in-frame clones and lacks some. The table records more than 150,000 clones, about 88% of them present only once. The sequencing sample was made of peripheral blood. The chain has TRBV5-1 and TRBJ1-2; no reliable D call. This receptor was obtained from a man between 18 and 29 years old with acute or convalescent COVID-19. CDR3 in amino acids: CASSLALGKPSDYGYTF. In DNA form, the CDR3 reads TGCGCCAGCAGCTTGGCCTTGGGCAAACCCTCGGACTATGGCTACACCTTC.